The clone carrying this T cell receptor beta chain has only a few counts. Its antigen remains unknown. These data originate in a study of cytomegalovirus exposure and HLA in healthy donors. Overall study findings and caveats: Most of the TCR beta V segments (in an earlier analysis) were productive either about 87% or about 30% of the time. In terms of immune exposure information, only CMV serostatus was available. Several of the most significant clusters appeared, in a later analysis, to be linked to common viral pathogens. Rates of TCR association differed by HLA locus in a later analysis, with DRB1 highest and HLA-C lowest.

The CDR3 totals 15 residues. Germline lookup yields CDR1 MNHEY and CDR2 SMNVEV (reference sequence). V gave up 7 bases and J gave up 5 bases, with 18 bases separating them. PCR amplification relied on 60 Vbeta primers (plus 13 Jbeta primers). Libraries were prepared by immunoSEQ multiplex PCR; TCRdb keeps only in-frame clonotypes and omits some of them. The profile shows about 140,000 clones, 65% to 80% of them singletons. The chain links TRBV27 to TRBJ2-1; a possible D gene is TRBD2 (6 bases). Material for sequencing was PBMCs. This sequence originates from a human donor in good health. Here the CDR3 reads CASKPAGTTDNEQFF. The CDR3 coding sequence is TGTGCCAGCAAGCCCGCGGGGACCACAGACAATGAGCAGTTCTTC.